Each of the 7 T cell receptor beta chains below was sequenced from the same sample in a study of T-cell reconstitution after alpha-beta-depleted transplantation in children (dated by TCRdb to 2015 to 2016). This specimen's treatment or condition label, per the study, means: allogeneic hematopoietic cell transplantation with graft depleted of TCRalphabeta T cells and CD19 B cells. The receptor library was made with PCR. The instrument given in TCRdb is Illumina HiSeq 2500. TCR library preparation used molecular barcoding, with unique molecular identifiers applied to normalize quantification of the TCRbeta repertoire. TCRdb handled the public reads itself, with Q25 trimming in fastp and clone calling in MiXCR, and kept productive beta chains. Entries that share a CDR3 protein sequence are merged under the most common genes and DNA. For this sample the table gives hundreds of thousands of distinct CDR3 sequences, of which roughly 26% were detected only once. The top ten clones comprise roughly 2.6% of the sample.

The sequencing used PBMCs, collected before TCRalphabeta/CD19-depleted stem cell transplant. All receptors come from a girl aged 2-10 years with Fanconi anemia, due to receive a stem cell transplant.

This clonotype was recorded many times. For the CDR3, the DNA is TGCAGCGTTGGGGACGGAAATCAGCCCCAGCATTTT. It specifies CSVGDGNQPQHF. The chain has TRBV29-1 and TRBJ1-5, with D possibly being TRBD1 (5 bases). The CDR3 has 12 residues. CDR1 and CDR2 (germline): SQVTM, ANQGSEA. The germline V and J ends were trimmed by 4 bases and 4 bases, with 8 bases remaining between them.

The table lists this clonotype with many counts. The J gene is TRBJ2-7, the V gene TRBV29-1, with D perhaps matching TRBD1 (6 bases). CDR3 length equals 12 residues. The germline V gene encodes CDR1 SQVTM and CDR2 ANQGSEA. V was trimmed by 4 bases and J by 3 bases, leaving 10 bases between them. The CDR3 DNA sequence: TGCAGCGTTGCTGGGGGCCGCTACGAGCAGTACTTC. It yields the protein CSVAGGRYEQYF.

This clonotype was seen a handful of times. This sequence joins TRBV29-1 and TRBJ1-1; D gene unclear. Germline assignment: CDR1 SQVTM and CDR2 ANQGSEA. The CDR3 is 12 residues long. Trimming removed 2 bases from V and 4 bases from J, with 8 bases in between. CDR3 DNA: TGCAGCGTTGAACCTTCCCCCACTGAAGCTTTCTTT. The encoded protein is CSVEPSPTEAFF.

The chain couples TRBV12-3 or TRBV12-4 to TRBJ2-7; weak D call: TRBD2 (5 bases). V was clipped by 3 bases and J by 0 bases, with 18 bases between them. This CDR3 region has 17 residues. The CDR3 loop is CASSLGRGRYSSYEQYF. CDR3 in DNA: TGTGCCAGCAGTTTGGGGAGAGGGCGGTATAGCTCCTACGAGCAGTACTTC.

This clonotype was detected ten times or more. The V and J genes are TRBV5-6 and TRBJ2-7; D remains ambiguous. Per the germline V gene, CDR1 is SGHDT and CDR2 is YYEEEE. The CDR3 covers 14 residues. V lost 6 bases and J 1 base, leaving 14 bases between the germline ends. CDR3 sequence (DNA): TGTGCCAGCACCTGGGCCCGAATATCCTACGAGCAGTACTTC. Translation gives CASTWARISYEQYF.

There are many counts of this clonotype. This chain connects TRBV7-9 to TRBJ2-5; 9 nucleotides match TRBD1. Trimming cost V 5 bases and J 5 bases; bases outside gene matches: 9. The CDR3 contains 15 residues. Germline CDR1 SEHNR, CDR2 FQNEAQ (reference sequence). The DNA of the CDR3 is TGTGCCAGCAGCACAAGGGACAGGGTATTTGAGACCCAGTACTTC. Its protein product is CASSTRDRVFETQYF.

This rearrangement joins TRBV7-2 to TRBJ2-3; D assignment may be TRBD1 or TRBD2 (6 bases each). The CDR3 loop spans 17 amino acids. Trimming stripped 5 bases from V and 3 bases from J, with 21 bases between. Germline V gene data show CDR1 as SGHTA and CDR2 as FQGNSA. CDR3 region: CASSAQGGAGLTDTQYF. The CDR3 nucleotides are TGTGCCAGCAGCGCCCAAGGGGGAGCGGGCCTTACAGATACGCAGTATTTT.